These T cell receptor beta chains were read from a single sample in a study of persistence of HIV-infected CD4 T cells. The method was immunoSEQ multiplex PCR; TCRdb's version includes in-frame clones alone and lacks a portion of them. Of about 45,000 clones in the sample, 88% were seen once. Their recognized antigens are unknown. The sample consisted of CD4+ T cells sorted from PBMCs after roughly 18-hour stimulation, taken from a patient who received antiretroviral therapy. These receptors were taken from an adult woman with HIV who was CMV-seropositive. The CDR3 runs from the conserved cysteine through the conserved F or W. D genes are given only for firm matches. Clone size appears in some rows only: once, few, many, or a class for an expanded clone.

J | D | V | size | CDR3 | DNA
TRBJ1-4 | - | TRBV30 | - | CAWSPVARAEKLFF | TGTGCCTGGAGTCCTGTTGCGAGGGCTGAAAAACTGTTTTTT
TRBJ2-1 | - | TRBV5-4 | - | CASSASGDPGNEQFF | TGTGCCAGCAGCGCGTCGGGGGATCCGGGGAATGAGCAGTTCTTC
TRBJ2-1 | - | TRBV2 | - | CASSEAWGTPNNEQFF | TGTGCCAGCAGTGAAGCGTGGGGGACTCCTAACAATGAGCAGTTCTTC
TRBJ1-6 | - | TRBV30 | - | CAWSWDTGENSPLHF | TGTGCCTGGAGTTGGGATACGGGGGAAAATTCACCCCTCCACTTT
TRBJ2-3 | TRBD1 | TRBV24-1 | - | CATSDVGTGTDTQYF | TGTGCCACCAGTGATGTAGGGACAGGTACAGATACGCAGTATTTT
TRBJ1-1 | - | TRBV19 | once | CASSVAMNTEAFF | TGTGCCAGCAGCGTAGCCATGAACACTGAAGCTTTCTTT
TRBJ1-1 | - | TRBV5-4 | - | CASSLGKSMNTEAFF | TGTGCCAGCAGCTTGGGAAAATCAATGAACACTGAAGCTTTCTTT
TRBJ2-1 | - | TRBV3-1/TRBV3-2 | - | CASSHAGTYNEQFF | TGTGCCAGCAGCCACGCGGGGACGTACAATGAGCAGTTCTTC
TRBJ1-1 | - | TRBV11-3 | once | CASSPGGRNTEAFF | TGTGCCAGCAGCCCGGGGGGTCGGAACACTGAAGCTTTCTTT
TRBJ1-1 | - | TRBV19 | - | CASSIQFSKAFF | TGTGCCAGTAGTATACAGTTTTCAAAAGCTTTCTTT
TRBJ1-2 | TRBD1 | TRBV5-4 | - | CAISQGVTYGYTF | TGTGCCATTAGCCAGGGGGTGACTTATGGCTACACCTTC
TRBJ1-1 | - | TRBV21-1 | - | CASSRPQGGYTEAFF | TGTGCCAGCAGCAGACCCCAGGGGGGTTACACTGAAGCTTTCTTT
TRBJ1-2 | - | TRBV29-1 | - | CSVADRLNYGYTF | TGCAGCGTCGCCGACAGGCTTAACTATGGCTACACCTTC
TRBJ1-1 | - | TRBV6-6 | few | CASSYSTGQLSEAFF | TGTGCCAGCAGTTACTCGACAGGACAGCTATCTGAAGCTTTCTTT
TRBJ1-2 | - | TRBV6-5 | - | CASSYERSFGYTF | TGTGCCAGCAGTTACGAGAGGTCCTTTGGCTACACCTTC
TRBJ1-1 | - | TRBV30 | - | CARAGQGGTEAFF | TGTGCCCGCGCTGGGCAGGGAGGCACTGAAGCTTTCTTT
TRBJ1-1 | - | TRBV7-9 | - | CASSLMGRGYRNTEAFF | TGTGCCAGCAGTTTAATGGGCAGGGGTTATCGGAACACTGAAGCTTTCTTT
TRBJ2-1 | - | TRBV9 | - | CASSVLGAYNEQFF | TGTGCCAGCAGCGTCCTAGGGGCCTACAATGAGCAGTTCTTC
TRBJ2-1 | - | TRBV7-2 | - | CASSPVRGAYNEQFF | TGTGCCAGCAGCCCGGTCAGGGGGGCTTACAATGAGCAGTTCTTC
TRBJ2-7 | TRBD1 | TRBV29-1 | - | CSVDRGPYEQYF | TGCAGCGTTGACAGGGGGCCCTACGAGCAGTACTTC
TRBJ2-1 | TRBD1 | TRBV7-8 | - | CASRARGLGNEQFF | TGTGCCAGCAGGGCCAGGGGGCTGGGTAATGAGCAGTTCTTC
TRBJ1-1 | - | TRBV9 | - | CASSAQVNTEAFF | TGTGCCAGCAGCGCTCAGGTGAACACTGAAGCTTTCTTT
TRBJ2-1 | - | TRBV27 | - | CASSLSSGTSFFDEQFF | TGTGCCAGCAGTTTATCCTCCGGGACTTCCTTTTTCGATGAGCAGTTCTTC
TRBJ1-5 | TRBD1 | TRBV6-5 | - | CASSSTGTVLNQPQHF | TGTGCCAGCAGTTCGACCGGGACAGTGCTCAATCAGCCCCAGCATTTT
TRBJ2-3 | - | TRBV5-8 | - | CASSLRQRAQYF | TGTGCCAGCAGCTTGAGGCAACGGGCGCAGTATTTT
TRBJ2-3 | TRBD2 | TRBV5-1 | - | CASSPEEGTITQYF | TGCGCCAGCAGCCCTGAAGAAGGGACTATAACGCAGTATTTT
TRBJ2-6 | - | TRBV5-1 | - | CASSPLKNVGANVLTF | TGCGCCAGCAGTCCCCTTAAGAATGTCGGGGCCAACGTCCTGACTTTC
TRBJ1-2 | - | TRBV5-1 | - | CASSWDVDYGYTF | TGCGCCAGCAGCTGGGACGTAGACTATGGCTACACCTTC
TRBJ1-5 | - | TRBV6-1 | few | CAGGRGNQPQHF | TGTGCGGGGGGCCGTGGCAATCAGCCCCAGCATTTT
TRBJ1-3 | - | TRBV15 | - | CATSRDLGSGNTIYF | TGTGCCACCAGCAGAGATCTGGGGTCTGGAAACACCATATATTTT
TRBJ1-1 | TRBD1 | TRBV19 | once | CASSKGQGQGVTEAFF | TGTGCCAGTAGTAAAGGACAGGGACAAGGTGTCACTGAAGCTTTCTTT
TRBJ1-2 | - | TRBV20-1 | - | CSASPRAGGYTF | TGCAGTGCTAGTCCAAGGGCGGGGGGCTACACCTTC
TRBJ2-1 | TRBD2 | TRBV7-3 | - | CASSPRLAGDNEQFF | TGTGCCAGCAGCCCGAGACTAGCGGGGGACAATGAGCAGTTCTTC
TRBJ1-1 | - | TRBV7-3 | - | CASSPSAGTEAFF | TGTGCCAGCAGCCCCTCAGCTGGCACTGAAGCTTTCTTT
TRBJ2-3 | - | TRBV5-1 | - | CASRGGLTDTQYF | TGCGCCAGCAGGGGGGGCCTCACAGATACGCAGTATTTT
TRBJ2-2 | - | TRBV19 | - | CASSIRGWGAGELFF | TGTGCCAGTAGTATCCGGGGGTGGGGTGCCGGGGAGCTGTTTTTT
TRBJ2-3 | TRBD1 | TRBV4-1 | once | CASSPYNRGRGTDTQYF | TGCGCCAGCAGCCCCTATAACAGGGGACGGGGCACAGATACGCAGTATTTT
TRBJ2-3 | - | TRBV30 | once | CAWGRTGTQYF | TGTGCCTGGGGAAGGACGGGTACGCAGTATTTT
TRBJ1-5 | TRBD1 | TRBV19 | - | CASTILGTGSGNQPQHF | TGTGCCAGTACCATCCTGGGGACAGGGTCTGGCAATCAGCCCCAGCATTTT
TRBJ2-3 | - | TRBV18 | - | CASSPLGGHTDTQYF | TGTGCCAGCTCCCCCTTAGGGGGGCACACAGATACGCAGTATTTT
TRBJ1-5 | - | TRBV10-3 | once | CAISQRRANQPQHF | TGTGCCATTTCACAGCGTCGGGCCAATCAGCCCCAGCATTTT
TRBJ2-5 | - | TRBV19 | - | CAAEGGVKTQYF | TGTGCCGCTGAGGGGGGGGTAAAGACCCAGTACTTC
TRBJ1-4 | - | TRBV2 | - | CASSVSQANEKLFF | TGTGCCAGCAGTGTATCACAGGCGAATGAAAAACTGTTTTTT
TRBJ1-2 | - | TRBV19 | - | CASSISNKEDGYTF | TGTGCCAGTAGTATAAGTAACAAGGAAGATGGCTACACCTTC
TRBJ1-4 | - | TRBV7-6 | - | CASSPGPGPRNEKLFF | TGTGCCAGCAGCCCCGGGCCGGGACCGCGGAATGAAAAACTGTTTTTT
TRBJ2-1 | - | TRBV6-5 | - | CASSTKGRGEQFF | TGTGCCAGCAGTACGAAGGGGCGGGGTGAGCAGTTCTTC
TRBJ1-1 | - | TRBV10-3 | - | CAIRKDRGNTEAFF | TGTGCCATCAGGAAGGACAGAGGAAACACTGAAGCTTTCTTT
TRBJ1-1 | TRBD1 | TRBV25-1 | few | CASSESTGVFAEAFF | TGTGCCAGCAGTGAGTCAACAGGGGTTTTTGCTGAAGCTTTCTTT
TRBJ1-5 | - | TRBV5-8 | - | CASSLFGGLGQPNQPQHF | TGTGCCAGCAGCTTGTTTGGGGGTCTTGGACAGCCTAATCAGCCCCAGCATTTT
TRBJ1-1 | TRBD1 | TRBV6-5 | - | CASSVLTGGTEAFF | TGTGCCAGCAGCGTATTGACAGGGGGCACTGAAGCTTTCTTT
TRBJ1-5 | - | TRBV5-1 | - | CASERIIQSNQPQHF | TGCGCCAGCGAAAGGATAATCCAGAGCAATCAGCCCCAGCATTTT
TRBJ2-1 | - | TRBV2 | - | CASSSPGLQGEQFF | TGTGCCAGCAGTTCGCCGGGACTACAGGGGGAGCAGTTCTTC
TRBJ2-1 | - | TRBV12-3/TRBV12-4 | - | CASSSVGRHEQFF | TGTGCCAGCAGTTCGGTGGGTCGGCATGAGCAGTTCTTC
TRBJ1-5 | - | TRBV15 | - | CATSLSSNQPQHF | TGTGCCACCAGCCTTAGCAGCAATCAGCCCCAGCATTTT